These T cell receptor beta chains were read from a single sample in a study of T cell repertoires in cytomegalovirus infection. Antigen specificity for these receptors is unknown. TCRdb ran MiXCR on the reads and lists one entry per CDR3 protein. The profile shows hundreds of thousands of distinct CDR3 sequences, 30% to 40% of them singletons. The sample was cultured PBMCs, taken from culture after CMV antigen stimulation. These receptors all come from a human donor in good health (CMV status not recorded). Some clones in this sample may be carry-over from other donors' samples. Each CDR3 is given with its conserved first and last residue. A D gene is named only where the DNA matches it firmly. Clone size, where shown, is once, few, many, or a class for clones that have expanded.

TRBV2	TRBJ2-1	many	TRBD2	CASRGDYFNNEQFF	TGTGCCAGCAGGGGGGACTACTTCAACAATGAGCAGTTCTTC
TRBV2	TRBJ1-1	NA	TRBD1	CASIPSGTGSTEAFF	TGTGCCAGCATTCCCTCGGGGACAGGGAGCACTGAAGCTTTCTTT
TRBV7-2	TRBJ1-5	few	NA	CASSSSAARRPQHF	TGTGCCAGCAGCTCTTCGGCGGCAAGACGGCCCCAGCATTTT
TRBV28	TRBJ1-4	NA	TRBD1	CAGRKTGPTNEKLFF	TGTGCCGGCAGAAAGACAGGGCCCACTAATGAAAAACTGTTTTTT
TRBV4-1	TRBJ2-5	few	TRBD2	CASSQDALAGAETQYF	TGCGCCAGCAGCCAAGATGCCCTAGCGGGAGCAGAGACCCAGTACTTC
TRBV10-3	TRBJ2-5	once	NA	CAISVDTSRGSETQYF	TGTGCCATCAGTGTGGACACATCTCGGGGGTCGGAGACCCAGTACTTC
TRBV12-3/TRBV12-4	TRBJ2-1	few	NA	CASSPAGTYNEQFF	TGTGCCAGCAGTCCCGCCGGGACTTACAATGAGCAGTTCTTC
TRBV7-2	TRBJ2-5	many	TRBD2	CASSLDVLAGVKTQYF	TGTGCCAGCAGCTTAGATGTACTAGCGGGAGTAAAGACCCAGTACTTC
TRBV19	TRBJ1-1	NA	NA	CASRQRGMNTEAFF	TGTGCCAGTAGACAAAGGGGGATGAACACTGAAGCTTTCTTT
TRBV6-2/TRBV6-3	TRBJ1-4	once	NA	CASSGVSGYNEKLFF	TGTGCCAGCAGTGGCGTAAGCGGCTATAATGAAAAACTGTTTTTT
TRBV7-2	TRBJ2-5	NA	NA	CASSTNVQETQYF	TGTGCCAGTTCGACCAACGTCCAAGAGACCCAGTACTTC
TRBV4-2	TRBJ2-1	NA	NA	CASSQAQGNEQFF	TGTGCCAGCAGCCAAGCACAGGGAAATGAGCAGTTCTTC
TRBV5-4	TRBJ2-2	NA	NA	CASSYGPLNTGELFF	TGTGCCAGCAGCTATGGACCTTTGAACACCGGGGAGCTGTTTTTT
TRBV11-3	TRBJ2-1	NA	NA	CASSLDRGGSSYNEQFF	TGTGCCAGCAGCTTAGATAGGGGCGGTAGCTCCTACAATGAGCAGTTCTTC
TRBV3-1	TRBJ1-2	NA	NA	CASSSRWTANYGYTF	TGTGCCAGCAGCAGCCGCTGGACAGCTAACTATGGCTACACCTTC
TRBV12-5	TRBJ2-2	few	NA	CASGSLWGSNTGELFF	TGTGCTAGTGGTTCCCTTTGGGGGTCGAACACCGGGGAGCTGTTTTTT
TRBV15	TRBJ2-2	NA	NA	CATSRDRDTGELFF	TGTGCCACCAGTAGGGACCGGGACACCGGGGAGCTGTTTTTT
TRBV4-3	TRBJ2-3	NA	NA	CASSQDTGGDTQYF	TGCGCCAGCAGCCAAGATACAGGAGGAGATACGCAGTATTTT
TRBV7-3	TRBJ2-2	few	NA	CASSPRGGQMNTGELFF	TGTGCCAGCAGCCCCAGGGGGGGACAGATGAACACCGGGGAGCTGTTTTTT
TRBV12-3/TRBV12-4	TRBJ1-2	few	NA	CASSIDRPSYGYTF	TGTGCCAGCAGCATCGACAGGCCGTCCTATGGCTACACCTTC
TRBV7-7	TRBJ2-5	NA	NA	CASSPLTDPETQYF	TGTGCTAGCAGCCCCCTGACGGATCCAGAGACCCAGTACTTC
TRBV28	TRBJ1-2	NA	NA	CASSPQIAGVYGYTF	TGTGCCAGCAGTCCCCAAATCGCAGGGGTTTATGGCTACACCTTC
TRBV7-2	TRBJ2-3	many	TRBD2	CASREGRFRLAGGSDTQYF	TGTGCCAGCAGAGAAGGGAGATTCCGACTAGCGGGAGGGTCGGATACGCAGTATTTT
TRBV6-2/TRBV6-3	TRBJ1-5	few	NA	CASSYGRGSGQPQHF	TGTGCCAGCAGTTATGGGCGGGGAAGCGGTCAGCCCCAGCATTTT
TRBV29-1	TRBJ2-2	NA	NA	CSVVLPSGETGELFF	TGCAGCGTTGTCCTTCCGTCAGGGGAGACCGGGGAGCTGTTTTTT
TRBV12-3/TRBV12-4	TRBJ1-1	NA	TRBD1	CASSPAEGARAFF	TGTGCCAGCAGTCCCGCAGAGGGGGCCCGAGCTTTCTTT
TRBV27	TRBJ2-1	NA	NA	CASTGGKSSYNEQFF	TGTGCCAGCACCGGTGGGAAAAGCTCCTACAATGAGCAGTTCTTC
TRBV10-3	TRBJ1-3	NA	NA	CAISPGRNSGNTIYF	TGTGCCATCAGTCCGGGACGAAACTCTGGAAACACCATATATTTT
TRBV7-6	TRBJ2-3	many	TRBD2	CASSLGSSGTVRTDTQYF	TGTGCCAGCAGCTTAGGGTCTAGCGGGACGGTTCGGACAGATACGCAGTATTTT
TRBV10-2	TRBJ1-2	NA	NA	CASRPDGNYGGYTF	TGCGCCAGCAGGCCCGACGGGAACTATGGCGGCTACACCTTC
TRBV28	TRBJ2-5	NA	TRBD1	CASSTGTVQETQYF	TGTGCCAGCAGCACCGGGACAGTCCAAGAGACCCAGTACTTC
TRBV28	TRBJ2-7	few	NA	CASSLTLHEQYF	TGTGCCAGCAGTTTAACCTTGCACGAGCAGTACTTC
TRBV20-1	TRBJ2-5	NA	NA	CSASSPAEEYF	TGCAGTGCTAGTTCCCCAGCCGAGGAGTACTTC
TRBV15	TRBJ1-1	NA	NA	CATSRDSTVNTEAFF	TGTGCCACCAGCAGAGACTCTACCGTGAACACTGAAGCTTTCTTT
TRBV6-6	TRBJ2-1	NA	TRBD2	CASSQTSGRLSSYNEQFF	TGTGCCAGCAGTCAAACTAGCGGGAGGTTAAGCTCCTACAATGAGCAGTTCTTC
TRBV7-2	TRBJ1-4	few	NA	CASSQRSNEKLFF	TGTGCCAGCAGCCAAAGGTCTAATGAAAAACTGTTTTTT
TRBV27	TRBJ1-4	few	NA	CASSLLAGEEEKLFF	TGTGCCAGCAGTTTACTCGCAGGAGAGGAAGAAAAACTGTTTTTT
TRBV6-2/TRBV6-3	TRBJ2-6	few	NA	CASSFHSGANVLTF	TGTGCCAGCAGCTTCCACTCTGGGGCCAACGTCCTGACTTTC
TRBV7-2	TRBJ2-1	few	TRBD2	CASRREGAYNEQFF	TGTGCCAGCAGACGGGAGGGCGCCTACAATGAGCAGTTCTTC
TRBV28	TRBJ1-3	NA	TRBD1	CASSPRDRGNTIYF	TGTGCCAGCAGTCCCAGGGACAGAGGAAACACCATATATTTT
TRBV6-1	TRBJ2-1	many	TRBD1	CASSPGQYHNEQFF	TGTGCCAGCAGTCCGGGACAGTACCACAATGAGCAGTTCTTC
TRBV7-2	TRBJ1-2	many	NA	CASSLNPPVGAKNYGYTF	TGTGCCAGCAGCTTAAATCCTCCTGTGGGGGCGAAGAACTATGGCTACACCTTC
TRBV7-2	TRBJ2-2	few	NA	CASSPRRRTGTGELFF	TGTGCCAGCAGCCCTCGCCGACGAACAGGCACCGGGGAGCTGTTTTTT
TRBV7-9	TRBJ2-7	once	TRBD2	CASSKGTSGGTLKSYEQYF	TGTGCCAGCAGCAAGGGGACTAGCGGGGGAACCTTAAAATCCTACGAGCAGTACTTC
TRBV6-1	TRBJ1-3	NA	NA	CASREGGSGNTIYF	TGTGCCAGCAGGGAAGGAGGGTCTGGAAACACCATATATTTT
TRBV6-5	TRBJ2-5	few	NA	CASSYGGGGETQYF	TGTGCCAGCAGTTACGGCGGCGGCGGGGAGACCCAGTACTTC
TRBV5-6	TRBJ1-1	few	NA	CASSYYRSLNTEAFF	TGTGCCAGCAGCTACTACAGGAGCTTGAACACTGAAGCTTTCTTT
TRBV7-2	TRBJ2-4	many	NA	CASSPADGARAKNIQYF	TGTGCCAGCAGCCCGGCGGACGGGGCGCGGGCCAAAAACATTCAGTACTTC
TRBV24-1	TRBJ2-1	NA	NA	CATSDANYNEQFF	TGTGCCACCAGTGATGCCAACTACAATGAGCAGTTCTTC
TRBV7-2	TRBJ2-7	few	NA	CASSLLPGSYEQYF	TGTGCCAGCAGCTTGCTTCCCGGTTCCTACGAGCAGTACTTC
TRBV11-1	TRBJ2-3	few	NA	CASTRGDQATDTQYF	TGTGCCAGCACCAGAGGCGACCAAGCCACAGATACGCAGTATTTT
TRBV7-4	TRBJ1-2	NA	NA	CASNDEGGGYTF	TGTGCCAGCAACGACGAAGGGGGTGGCTACACCTTC
TRBV7-2	TRBJ2-7	few	TRBD1	CASSYRLQGEKVYEQYF	TGTGCCAGCAGCTACCGCTTGCAGGGGGAGAAGGTCTACGAGCAGTACTTC
TRBV4-3	TRBJ2-6	NA	NA	CASSQEVQVGPGANVLTF	TGCGCCAGCAGCCAAGAAGTGCAGGTTGGCCCTGGGGCCAACGTCCTGACTTTC
TRBV28	TRBJ2-7	NA	TRBD1	CASSDPTGVAYEQYF	TGTGCCAGCAGCGACCCGACAGGGGTCGCCTACGAGCAGTACTTC
TRBV25-1	TRBJ2-3	NA	NA	CASSAMISTDTQYF	TGTGCCAGCTCAGCAATGATTAGCACAGATACGCAGTATTTT
TRBV12-3/TRBV12-4	TRBJ2-7	NA	NA	CASSGGTGSYEQYF	TGTGCCAGCAGTGGGGGGACCGGTTCTTACGAGCAGTACTTC
TRBV7-8	TRBJ1-1	many	TRBD1	CASSSHRDSLNTEAFF	TGTGCCAGCAGCTCCCACCGGGACAGTTTGAACACTGAAGCTTTCTTT
TRBV7-2	TRBJ1-2	NA	NA	CASTRRRGYVDGYTF	TGTGCCAGCACCCGCCGGCGGGGGTACGTGGATGGCTACACCTTC
TRBV4-3	TRBJ2-1	NA	TRBD2	CASSQENSGGPLDEQFF	TGCGCCAGCAGCCAAGAGAACTCGGGAGGGCCTCTCGATGAGCAGTTCTTC